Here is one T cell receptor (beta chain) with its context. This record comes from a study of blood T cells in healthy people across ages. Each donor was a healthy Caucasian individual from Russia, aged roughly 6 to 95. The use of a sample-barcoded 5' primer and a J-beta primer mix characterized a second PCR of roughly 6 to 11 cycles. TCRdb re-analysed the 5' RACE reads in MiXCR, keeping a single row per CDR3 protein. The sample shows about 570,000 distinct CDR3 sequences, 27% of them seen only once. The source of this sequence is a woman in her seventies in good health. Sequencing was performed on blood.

The CDR3: CASSSSTSSETQYF. In DNA form, the CDR3 reads TGTGCCAGCAGTTCCTCGACTAGCTCGGAGACCCAGTACTTC. The rearrangement joins TRBV6-6 to TRBJ2-5, with TRBD2 identical over 7 bases. From germline, CDR1 is MNHNY and CDR2 SVGAGI (reference sequence). The V and J ends lost 4 bases and 5 bases, in that order; junction bases with no gene match: 7. The CDR3 loop spans 14 amino acids.